Below, 32 T cell receptor beta chains from the same sample are listed, as sequenced in a study of control samples from healthy donors and cancer patients. Clones were sequenced by immunoSEQ multiplex PCR, and TCRdb holds only the in-frame ones, with some missing. This table holds 150,000 to 200,000 clones, roughly nine tenths found once. Specimen: blood. The receptors stem from a man aged 25 to 40 in good health.

The gene calls are TRBV7-2 and TRBJ1-1; D is ambiguous. The CDR3 runs 15 residues. Germline V gene lookup returns CDR1 SGHTA and CDR2 FQGNSA. Trimming left V 2 bases short and J 2 bases short, with 12 bases between. CDR3 DNA: TGTGCCAGCAGCTTAAGTACAGCAAGAAACACTGAAGCTTTCTTT. Translation gives CASSLSTARNTEAFF.

The chain joins TRBV7-9 to TRBJ1-5; 9 positions match TRBD1. The CDR3 is made up of 16 amino acids. V lost 3 bases, J lost 5 bases, and 8 bases stayed unmatched. Germline CDR1 SEHNR, CDR2 FQNEAQ (reference sequence). The CDR3 here is CASSFEQGARDQPQHF. CDR3 bases: TGTGCCAGCAGCTTCGAACAGGGGGCGCGTGATCAGCCCCAGCATTTT.

This clone was picked up one time. The chain couples TRBV27 to TRBJ1-1; no definite D call. V lost 7 bases and J 4 bases, leaving 13 bases between the germline ends. Germline V lookup: CDR1 MNHEY, CDR2 SMNVEV (reference sequence). The CDR3 spans 13 residues. CDR3 bases: TGTGCCAGCAAGGTGATGGTAGCCACTGAAGCTTTCTTT. Amino acid sequence: CASKVMVATEAFF.

This clone occurred once. V and J are TRBV2 and TRBJ1-2, with D unresolved. Germline V gene sequence: CDR1 SNHLY, CDR2 FYNNEI. V lost 7 bases to trimming and J lost 3 bases, with 12 bases between them. The CDR3 consists of 13 residues. The CDR3 loop is CASTGGRDYGYTF. CDR3 DNA: TGTGCCAGCACCGGAGGACGGGACTATGGCTACACCTTC. Combining the CDR3 with reference TRBV2 and TRBJ1-2 gives the whole variable domain EPEVTQTPSHQVTQMGQEVILRCVPISNHLYFYWYRQILGQKVEFLVSFYNNEISEKSEIFDDQFSVERPDGSNFTLKIRSTKLEDSAMYFCASTGGRDYGYTFGSGTRLTVV.

The chain carries TRBV7-8 and TRBJ1-5; D might be TRBD1 (5 bases). V was pared by 7 bases and J by 0 bases, with 16 bases between. Per the germline V gene, CDR1 is SGHVS and CDR2 is FQNEAQ. The CDR3 is 16 residues long. The CDR3 is CASIAGGSYSNQPQHF. The CDR3 DNA sequence: TGTGCCAGCATCGCGGGGGGGTCTTATAGCAATCAGCCCCAGCATTTT.

CDR3 sequence reads: CASSLGQGSYNEQFF. The CDR3 DNA sequence: TGTGCCAGCAGCTTGGGACAGGGATCCTACAATGAGCAGTTCTTC. The chain combines TRBV7-2 with TRBJ2-1; 9 bases agree with TRBD1. V was clipped by 3 bases and J by 1 base; unmatched bases: 1. The CDR3 covers 15 residues. Per germline, CDR1 SGHTA and CDR2 FQGNSA.

V gene TRBV2 combines with J gene TRBJ2-7; D is ambiguous. This CDR3 contains 11 residues. Trimming stripped 4 bases from V and 5 bases from J, with 6 bases between. CDR1 SNHLY and CDR2 FYNNEI come from the germline V gene. The chain's CDR3 is CASSGLNEQYF. The DNA for the CDR3 is TGTGCCAGCAGTGGCCTCAACGAGCAGTACTTC.

The V call is TRBV19, the J call TRBJ1-5, with 9 bases aligning to TRBD1. Germline CDR1 and CDR2: LNHDA and SQIVND (reference sequence). The CDR3 totals 16 residues. J lost 2 bases, V lost 5 bases, and 7 bases had no gene match. In DNA form, the CDR3 reads TGTGCCAGTAGTCCCCAGACAGGGGGGGGCAATCAGCCCCAGCATTTT. Amino acids: CASSPQTGGGNQPQHF.

The V gene is TRBV3-1 (or the pseudogene TRBV3-2), the J gene TRBJ1-2, with D possibly being TRBD1 (5 bases). Germline CDR1 and CDR2: LGHDT and YNNKEL (reference sequence). This CDR3 is 12 amino acids long. Trimming left V 8 bases short and J 7 bases short, with 14 bases between. In DNA, the CDR3 is TGTGCCAGCGCCGGGGCCGGACCTGGCTACACCTTC. Translating it yields CASAGAGPGYTF.

The table lists this clone with a count of one. The genes are TRBV28 and TRBJ1-2; TRBD1 matches at 8 bases. The CDR3 totals 14 residues. The V gene's germline CDR1 is MDHEN and CDR2 SYDVKM. V gave up 6 bases and J gave up 10 bases; unmatched junction bases: 13. The CDR3 DNA sequence: TGTGCCAGCAGCCTAAGCCCAGGGGGCTCCTCCTACACCTTC. Translation gives CASSLSPGGSSYTF.

The J gene is TRBJ2-3, the V gene TRBV19; the D gene is possibly TRBD1 (5 bases). The germline V and J ends were trimmed by 6 bases and 8 bases, with 12 bases remaining between them. This CDR3 has 12 residues. CDR1 and CDR2 (germline): LNHDA, SQIVND (reference sequence). The CDR3 bases are TGTGCCAGTAGCCTAGGGGTAGCTACGCAGTATTTT. It specifies CASSLGVATQYF.

The chain carries TRBV15 and TRBJ2-1; D perhaps matches TRBD2 (6 bases). V was trimmed by 2 bases and J by 5 bases, leaving 13 bases between them. The CDR3 spans 15 residues. CDR1 and CDR2 from the germline V gene are LNHNV and YYDKDF (reference sequence). Here the CDR3 DNA reads TGTGCCACCAGCAGATTCCGGGACTCAGACAATGAGCAGTTCTTC. Its protein product is CATSRFRDSDNEQFF.

V usage is TRBV5-1 and J usage is TRBJ1-4; TRBD1 is a possible D gene (5 bases). Trimming took 5 bases from V and 7 from J, leaving 15 bases between them. Looked up from germline, CDR1 is SGHRS and CDR2 is YFSETQ. The length of the CDR3 is 14 residues. The CDR3 DNA follows: TGCGCCAGCAGTCGGGACCGGGGGAGTGAAAAACTGTTTTTT. It encodes CASSRDRGSEKLFF.

The V call is TRBV6-5, the J call TRBJ2-2; D is possibly TRBD1 (5 bases). CDR3 length equals 13 residues. Germline CDR1 and CDR2: MNHEY and SVGAGI. Trimming pared 8 bases from V and 1 base from J, leaving 8 bases between. This CDR3 reads CASVDRNTGELFF. The CDR3 coding sequence is TGTGCCAGCGTAGACAGGAACACCGGGGAGCTGTTTTTT.

The chain carries TRBV7-9 and TRBJ1-1; 7 nucleotides agree with TRBD1. The germline V gene has CDR1 SEHNR and CDR2 FQNEAQ (reference sequence). The CDR3 has 14 amino acids. The V segment lost 5 bases and the J segment 8 bases; nucleotides outside the gene matches: 11. The CDR3 protein is CASSKSTPGQEAFF. Here the CDR3 DNA reads TGTGCCAGCAGCAAGTCAACACCGGGACAGGAAGCTTTCTTT.

The J gene is TRBJ1-1, the V gene TRBV7-9; D remains ambiguous. The ends were cut back, 1 base at V and 7 bases at J, with 13 bases in the middle. The germline V gene has CDR1 SEHNR and CDR2 FQNEAQ (reference sequence). The CDR3 spans 14 residues. CDR3 in DNA: TGTGCCAGCAGCTTAGTCTCTTCCGGGAGTGAAGCTTTCTTT. The encoded protein is CASSLVSSGSEAFF.

The chain combines TRBV18 with TRBJ1-2; possibly TRBD1 for D (6 bases). CDR3 length: 13 amino acids. The germline V gene has CDR1 KGHSH and CDR2 LQKENI. V was cut by 3 bases and J by 8 bases, with 13 bases left in between. CDR3 sequence reads: CASSPRGFRGYTF. CDR3 bases: TGTGCCAGCTCACCCAGGGGCTTTCGGGGCTACACCTTC.

The rearrangement joins TRBV12-3 or TRBV12-4 to TRBJ1-3; D unresolved. Trimming took 1 base from V and 5 from J, leaving 3 bases between them. This CDR3 spans 12 amino acids. The CDR3 reads CASSLDRNTIYF. CDR3 coding DNA: TGTGCCAGCAGTTTAGATAGAAACACCATATATTTT.

The gene calls are TRBV18 and TRBJ1-1; the D gene is possibly TRBD1 (5 bases). V lost 6 bases, J lost 1 base, and 9 bases lay in between. This CDR3 spans 13 amino acids. The germline V gene has CDR1 KGHSH and CDR2 LQKENI. The CDR3 nucleotides read TGTGCCAGCTCTCTTGGACAGAACACTGAAGCTTTCTTT. Translated: CASSLGQNTEAFF. Complete variable domain (other parts from reference TRBV18 and TRBJ1-1): NAGVMQNPRHLVRRRGQEARLRCSPMKGHSHVYWYRQLPEEGLKFMVYLQKENIIDESGMPKERFSAEFPKEGPSILRIQQVVRGDSAAYFCASSLGQNTEAFFGQGTRLTVV.

Concerning this clone: Germline and junction disagree at one end, which may indicate a read error. This rearrangement joins TRBV6-1 to TRBJ1-2, with a tentative D call TRBD1 (6 bases). Germline assignment: CDR1 MNHNS and CDR2 SASEGT. The CDR3 is made up of 15 amino acids. The DNA of the CDR3 is TGTGCCAGCGGTGAAATCTCGGGACAAAGAGATGGCTACACCTTC. Its protein is CASGEISGQRDGYTF.

This clone appeared once. The CDR3 DNA reads TGTGCCAGCAGCCCCAGAGGGAGCGGGGCCTACGAGCAGTACTTC. This codes for CASSPRGSGAYEQYF. V gene TRBV4-2 combines with J gene TRBJ2-7, with 7 bases identical to TRBD2. This CDR3 is built from 15 residues. The junction had 8 bases not matched to a gene; V was cut back by 4 bases and J by 2 bases. CDR1 and CDR2 from the germline V gene are LGHNA and YNFKEQ.

This clone was recorded only once. The sample has other DNA sequences that encode this CDR3 too. The CDR3 reads CAWSVGGNTEAFF. The CDR3 DNA sequence: TGTGCCTGGAGTGTGGGGGGGAACACTGAAGCTTTCTTT. J is TRBJ1-1 and V is TRBV30; D might be TRBD1 (5 bases). V shed 0 bases and J shed 1 base, with 6 bases lying between them. The CDR3 has 13 amino acids. Germline CDR1 GTSNPN, CDR2 SVGIG (reference sequence).

V usage is TRBV12-2 and J usage is TRBJ2-1; the tabulated D call, TRBD2, remains unverified against the DNA. TRBV12-2 is tagged as a pseudogene. There are 18 residues in the CDR3. The CDR3 nucleotides are TGTGCAAGTCGCTTAGACGGGACTAGCGGGCCCTCCTACAATGAGCAGTTCTTC. It translates to CASRLDGTSGPSYNEQFF.

V usage is TRBV7-9 and J usage is TRBJ1-2; tentatively, D is TRBD1 (6 bases). Germline CDR1 SEHNR, CDR2 FQNEAQ (reference sequence). The CDR3 sequence is 14 residues long. V was pared by 1 base and J by 5 bases, with 11 bases between. The CDR3 coding sequence is TGTGCCAGCAGCTTAGAACAGGGAGCGTATGGCTACACCTTC. Protein product: CASSLEQGAYGYTF.

This chain links TRBV5-1 with TRBJ2-1; TRBD2 agrees at 14 bases. Per germline, CDR1 SGHRS and CDR2 YFSETQ. The CDR3 totals 19 residues. The trim removed 0 bases at V and 3 bases at J, leaving 8 bases unmatched. This CDR3 is CASSLARLAGGGLYNEQFF. In DNA, the CDR3 is TGCGCCAGCAGCTTGGCCCGACTAGCGGGAGGGGGTCTCTACAATGAGCAGTTCTTC.

This clone was observed a single time. This chain links TRBV12-3 or TRBV12-4 with TRBJ1-2; no definite D call. The CDR3 length is 12 residues. V was trimmed by 1 base and J by 4 bases, leaving 4 bases between them. CDR3 DNA sequence: TGTGCCAGCAGTTTAGAACCCTATGGCTACACCTTC. Its protein product is CASSLEPYGYTF.

This chain connects TRBV15 to TRBJ2-7; no clear D. In germline, CDR1 is LNHNV, CDR2 YYDKDF (reference sequence). The CDR3 is 15 residues long. V dropped 0 bases and J dropped 4 bases, with 13 bases sitting between them. The CDR3 sequence is CATSRELSVEYEQYF. The CDR3 region has the DNA TGTGCCACCAGCAGAGAGTTAAGCGTCGAATACGAGCAGTACTTC.

The genes are TRBV15 and TRBJ2-2, with D uncertain. CDR3 length: 18 residues. Germline CDR1 LNHNV, CDR2 YYDKDF (reference sequence). V lost 4 bases, J lost 0 bases, and 18 bases lay in between. The CDR3 spells CATSIIPPVQSNTGELFF. The CDR3 coding sequence is TGTGCCACCAGCATAATCCCCCCGGTCCAGTCGAACACCGGGGAGCTGTTTTTT.

Concerning this clone: At the DNA level, this CDR3 is encoded by other sequences in the same sample as well. The chain has TRBV6-5 and TRBJ2-7; D is possibly TRBD1 (6 bases). The CDR3 totals 12 residues. Germline V lookup: CDR1 MNHEY, CDR2 SVGAGI. V was clipped by 6 bases and J by 3 bases, with 9 bases between them. The CDR3 protein is CASSRGGYEQYF. CDR3 DNA sequence: TGTGCCAGCAGCAGGGGTGGCTACGAGCAGTACTTC.

The genes are TRBV4-3 and TRBJ2-4; D perhaps matches TRBD2 (5 bases). V shed 0 bases and J shed 0 bases, with 9 bases lying between them. There are 16 residues in the CDR3. The germline V gene encodes CDR1 LGHNA and CDR2 YSLEER. The CDR3 bases are TGCGCCAGCAGCCAAGATCAGGACTTAGCCAAAAACATTCAGTACTTC. Translating gives CASSQDQDLAKNIQYF.

This clone was recorded only once. The V gene is TRBV6-5, the J gene TRBJ2-7; D gene unclear. Per the germline V gene, CDR1 is MNHEY and CDR2 is SVGAGI. V shed 5 bases and J shed 3 bases, with 8 bases lying between them. The CDR3 loop spans 12 amino acids. The CDR3 coding sequence is TGTGCCAGCAGTAGTAAGGGCTACGAGCAGTACTTC. This translates into CASSSKGYEQYF.

The chain employs TRBV4-1 and TRBJ2-5; D is uncertain. Germline V CDR1 and CDR2: MGHRA, YSYEKL. The CDR3 is 12 residues long. V was cut by 0 bases and J by 8 bases, with 7 bases left in between. In DNA form, the CDR3 reads TGCGCCAGCAGCCAAGATGACGGCACCCAGTACTTC. This sequence encodes CASSQDDGTQYF.